The 29 T cell receptor beta chains in this list originate from one sample, sequenced in a study of early T cells in non-severe SARS-CoV-2 infection. TCRdb itself ran the 5' RACE reads through MiXCR, one entry per CDR3 protein. Among about 76,000 distinct CDR3 sequences, less than 20% were seen once, and the ten largest hold approximately 12%. The sequenced sample consisted of whole blood. All receptors derive from an adult who was a healthcare worker with PCR-confirmed SARS-CoV-2 infection or an uninfected control (not recorded which).

The chain employs TRBV5-8 and TRBJ2-2; perhaps TRBD1 as D (6 bases). CDR1 SGHTS and CDR2 YDEGEE come from the germline V gene. V gave up 4 bases and J gave up 0 bases, with 16 bases separating them. The CDR3 is 17 amino acids. The CDR3 here is CASSPAWGLSNTGELFF. The CDR3 nucleotides read TGTGCCAGCAGCCCGGCTTGGGGGCTTTCGAACACCGGGGAGCTGTTTTTT.

The V gene is TRBV7-8, the J gene TRBJ2-2; TRBD2 is a possible D gene (5 bases). The CDR3 loop spans 14 amino acids. V was shortened by 5 bases and J by 3 bases, with 10 bases between the two germline ends. CDR1 is SGHVS and CDR2 is FQNEAQ in the germline V gene. The CDR3 reads CASSPQRYTGELFF. The CDR3 region has the DNA TGTGCCAGCAGCCCCCAGCGGTACACCGGGGAGCTGTTTTTT.

The rearrangement joins TRBV29-1 to TRBJ2-1; 8 bases agree with TRBD2. After removal of 2 bases from V and 7 bases from J, the junction contained 10 bases not matched to a gene. In germline, CDR1 is SQVTM, CDR2 ANQGSEA. The length of the CDR3 is 15 residues. The CDR3: CSVEQSGGAGNEQFF. The CDR3 coding sequence is TGCAGCGTTGAACAGTCGGGAGGGGCGGGGAATGAGCAGTTCTTC.

This chain connects TRBV6-1 to TRBJ2-7; D is uncertain. This CDR3 is built from 13 residues. Germline CDR1 and CDR2: MNHNS and SASEGT. V was pared by 6 bases and J by 2 bases, with 11 bases between. CDR3 loop: CASSLVGTYEQYF. The CDR3 region has the DNA TGTGCCAGCAGCTTAGTAGGTACCTACGAGCAGTACTTC.

This clonotype was detected ten times or more. The V and J genes are TRBV13 and TRBJ2-2; D is possibly TRBD1 or TRBD2 (5 bases each). The germline V gene has CDR1 PRHDT and CDR2 FYEKMQ (reference sequence). V was cut by 0 bases and J by 0 bases, with 11 bases left in between. The CDR3 is 17 amino acids. As DNA, the CDR3 is TGTGCCAGCAGCTTAGGGGGGGAAAGCGCGAACACCGGGGAGCTGTTTTTT. Translating it yields CASSLGGESANTGELFF.

The chain joins TRBV20-1 to TRBJ2-3; 11 bases align to TRBD2. V lost 0 bases, J lost 0 bases, and 5 bases stayed unmatched. The CDR3 contains 17 residues. The germline CDR1 and CDR2 sequences are DFQATT and SNEGSKA (reference sequence). The CDR3 sequence is CSARDRTSGGSTDTQYF. Written as DNA, the CDR3 is TGCAGTGCTAGAGATCGAACTAGCGGGGGAAGCACAGATACGCAGTATTTT.

The chain has TRBV18 and TRBJ2-3; 13 bases match TRBD2. Per the germline V gene, CDR1 is KGHSH and CDR2 is LQKENI. The CDR3 spans 16 residues. V trimming: 4 bases; J trimming: 3 bases; junction bases outside the gene matches: 4. The CDR3 region is CASSHGTSGTTDTQYF. The CDR3 bases are TGTGCCAGCTCACACGGGACTAGCGGGACAACAGATACGCAGTATTTT.

This clonotype was seen a few times. The rearrangement uses TRBV2 and TRBJ1-1; possibly TRBD1 for D (6 bases). The CDR3 covers 13 residues. Germline assignment: CDR1 SNHLY and CDR2 FYNNEI. V gave up 7 bases and J gave up 5 bases, with 14 bases separating them. The CDR3 here is CASTGARDTEAFF. CDR3 DNA sequence: TGTGCCAGCACGGGGGCTCGGGATACTGAAGCTTTCTTT.

V and J are TRBV7-9 and TRBJ2-1; 11 bases map to TRBD2. The V gene end was trimmed by 5 bases and the J gene end by 2 bases; junction bases not matched to a gene: 11. The CDR3 is 18 amino acids. CDR1 is SEHNR, CDR2 FQNEAQ, per germline (reference sequence). DNA of the CDR3: TGTGCCAGCAGCACTACTAGCGGGAGCCCGAAAGCCTACAATGAGCAGTTCTTC. Protein sequence: CASSTTSGSPKAYNEQFF.

This clonotype has ten or more counts. The V call is TRBV25-1, the J call TRBJ2-7; 13 bases are shared with TRBD2. Germline CDR1 MGHDK, CDR2 SYGVNS. V lost 4 bases, J lost 6 bases, and 12 bases stayed unmatched. The CDR3 has 17 amino acids. The CDR3 DNA reads TGTGCCAGCAGTGCTAATCGTCCCGGGACTAGCGGGGCCGAGCAGTACTTC. This translates into CASSANRPGTSGAEQYF.

This clonotype has just a few counts. V usage is TRBV5-1 and J usage is TRBJ2-7, with D perhaps matching TRBD1 or TRBD2 (5 bases each). The ends were cut back, 0 bases at V and 2 bases at J, with 12 bases in the middle. The CDR3 consists of 15 residues. The germline V gene has CDR1 SGHRS and CDR2 YFSETQ. The CDR3 sequence is CASSLEQRGTYEQYF. CDR3 bases: TGCGCCAGCAGCTTGGAACAGAGGGGAACCTACGAGCAGTACTTC. The complete variable domain, with remaining parts taken from reference TRBV5-1 and TRBJ2-7, reads KAGVTQTPRYLIKTRGQQVTLSCSPISGHRSVSWYQQTPGQGLQFLFEYFSETQRNKGNFPGRFSGRQFSNSRSEMNVSTLELGDSALYLCASSLEQRGTYEQYFGPGTRLTVT.

This clonotype has a single count. The germline gene is not matched at one end of the junction; a read error may be the cause. CDR3 sequence: CASGQLAGLDYEQFF. The CDR3 nucleotides are TGTGCCAGCGGCCAACTAGCGGGATTAGACTATGAGCAGTTCTTC. This chain uses TRBV4-2 with TRBJ2-1, with TRBD2 matching over 10 bases. Germline V CDR1 and CDR2: LGHNA, YNFKEQ. The CDR3 totals 15 residues.

This clonotype was seen more than once but under ten times. As DNA, the CDR3 is TGTGCCAGCAGCCCGCCGGGACTAGTGTACAATGAGCAGTTCTTC. As protein: CASSPPGLVYNEQFF. The rearrangement uses TRBV14 and TRBJ2-1, with 8 nucleotides matching TRBD2. This CDR3 is built from 15 residues. J was trimmed by 4 bases and V by 4 bases; bases with no gene match: 6. CDR1 and CDR2 (germline): SGHDN, FVKESK.

This clonotype was seen more than once but under ten times. The CDR3 loop reads CAISDIAYEQYF. The CDR3 DNA reads as TGTGCCATCAGTGACATAGCCTACGAGCAGTACTTC. The chain links TRBV10-3 to TRBJ2-7; unclear D gene. This CDR3 has 12 residues. Trimming pared 3 bases from V and 2 bases from J, leaving 5 bases between. Germline values: CDR1 ENHRY, CDR2 SYGVKD.

The rearrangement links TRBV4-1 to TRBJ2-7, with TRBD1 matching 9 bases. The CDR3 extends over 15 amino acids. Germline trimming cut 0 bases from V and 5 bases from J; bases unmatched to any gene: 5. The germline V gene encodes CDR1 MGHRA and CDR2 YSYEKL. In DNA form, the CDR3 reads TGCGCCAGCAGCCAAGAAGGGACAGGGCTAAACGAGCAGTACTTC. Protein: CASSQEGTGLNEQYF.

This clonotype was seen ten or more times. The rearrangement uses TRBV10-3 and TRBJ2-1; 7 nucleotides match TRBD1. The CDR3 is made up of 15 amino acids. Trimming took 3 bases from V and 9 from J; bases not matched to a gene: 11. Germline CDR1 reads ENHRY; CDR2 reads SYGVKD. CDR3 sequence: CAISEGTGVLSEQFF. The CDR3 DNA sequence: TGTGCCATCAGTGAAGGTACAGGGGTGTTGTCTGAGCAGTTCTTC.

This clonotype was detected only a few times. The J gene is TRBJ1-6, the V gene TRBV24-1; no clear D gene. The germline gives CDR1 KGHDR, CDR2 SFDVKD. The V end lost 0 bases, the J end lost 10 bases, and 12 bases lay between the germline ends. The CDR3 totals 15 residues. For the CDR3, the DNA is TGTGCCACCAGTGATTTGCTTTCGACGAAATCACCCCTCCACTTT. The encoded protein is CATSDLLSTKSPLHF.

A few counts support this clonotype. The chain links TRBV7-2 to TRBJ1-1; 7 bases map to TRBD1. This CDR3 is 13 amino acids long. From germline, CDR1 is SGHTA and CDR2 FQGNSA. The junction had 8 bases not matched to a gene; V was cut back by 5 bases and J by 8 bases. The CDR3 region has the DNA TGTGCCAGCAGCGTGACAGGGCGCCGAGAAGCTTTCTTT. Protein: CASSVTGRREAFF.

This clonotype was observed a few times. The chain combines TRBV6-5 with TRBJ2-1, with 9 nucleotides matching TRBD2. Germline trimming cut 6 bases from V and 2 bases from J; bases unmatched to any gene: 5. The CDR3 is 15 residues long. CDR1 is MNHEY, CDR2 SVGAGI, per germline. CDR3 residues: CASRRSGGAYNEQFF. The CDR3 bases are TGTGCCAGCAGGCGTAGCGGGGGCGCCTACAATGAGCAGTTCTTC.

The chain uses TRBV6-1 and TRBJ1-6; TRBD1 matches 8 bases. Trimming removed 8 bases from V and 8 bases from J; junction bases left unmatched: 8. This CDR3 is built from 14 residues. In germline, CDR1 is MNHNS, CDR2 SASEGT. This CDR3 reads CASVRDRGYSPLHF. In nucleotides, the CDR3 is TGTGCCAGCGTACGAGACAGGGGATATTCACCCCTCCACTTT.

V gene TRBV18 combines with J gene TRBJ1-1, with no clear D. Germline V CDR1 and CDR2: KGHSH, LQKENI. This CDR3 has 14 residues. V was pared by 2 bases and J by 1 base, with 8 bases between. CDR3 DNA: TGTGCCAGCTCACCATCGAGACAGAACACTGAAGCTTTCTTT. As protein: CASSPSRQNTEAFF. The whole variable domain, filled in from reference TRBV18 and TRBJ1-1, reads NAGVMQNPRHLVRRRGQEARLRCSPMKGHSHVYWYRQLPEEGLKFMVYLQKENIIDESGMPKERFSAEFPKEGPSILRIQQVVRGDSAAYFCASSPSRQNTEAFFGQGTRLTVV.

This clonotype was observed at least ten times. The CDR3 protein is CASSSPSGELFF. CDR3 in DNA: TGTGCCAGCAGCTCACCGAGCGGGGAGCTGTTTTTT. This chain joins TRBV7-3 and TRBJ2-2; no firm D call. The germline V and J ends were trimmed by 4 bases and 7 bases, with 7 bases remaining between them. This CDR3 spans 12 amino acids. CDR1 is SGHTA, CDR2 FQGTGA, per germline.

The rearrangement joins TRBV29-1 to TRBJ1-1; 8 positions match TRBD1. The trim removed 6 bases at V and 6 bases at J, leaving 9 bases unmatched. The CDR3 runs to 13 residues. CDR1 is SQVTM, CDR2 ANQGSEA, per germline. The CDR3 nucleotides are TGCAGCGTCGGACAGGGAATTACGGCTGAAGCTTTCTTT. Encoded protein: CSVGQGITAEAFF.

The chain employs TRBV5-1 and TRBJ1-1; D gene ambiguous. Germline V gene sequence: CDR1 SGHRS, CDR2 YFSETQ. CDR3 length: 15 amino acids. The V end lost 0 bases, the J end lost 1 base, and 10 bases lay between the germline ends. Written as DNA, the CDR3 is TGCGCCAGCAGCTTGGATCTGGGAGGGAACACTGAAGCTTTCTTT. This codes for CASSLDLGGNTEAFF.

The rearrangement links TRBV9 to TRBJ1-4, with D hard to call. Germline V gene lookup returns CDR1 SGDLS and CDR2 YYNGEE. V lost 0 bases to trimming and J lost 6 bases, with 9 bases between them. The CDR3 consists of 14 residues. CDR3 in amino acids: CASSVEGGHEKLFF. CDR3 sequence (DNA): TGTGCCAGCAGCGTAGAGGGAGGTCATGAAAAACTGTTTTTT.

This sequence joins TRBV11-2 and TRBJ2-5; TRBD2 matches 9 bases. After removal of 5 bases from V and 4 bases from J, the junction contained 11 bases not matched to a gene. CDR3 length: 16 amino acids. The germline gives CDR1 SGHAT, CDR2 FQNNGV. The CDR3 nucleotides read TGTGCCAGCAGCCCACCGGGACTAGCTGTGGGAGAGACCCAGTACTTC. This gives the protein CASSPPGLAVGETQYF.

This clonotype was seen repeatedly, ten times or more. This chain uses TRBV11-1 with TRBJ2-1; D is uncertain. This CDR3 contains 15 residues. V was cut by 5 bases and J by 10 bases, with 21 bases left in between. Germline lookup yields CDR1 SGHAT and CDR2 FQDESV (reference sequence). Here the CDR3 reads CASSRRRHLLKEQFF. CDR3 sequence (DNA): TGTGCCAGCAGCCGCAGGAGACATCTTCTCAAGGAGCAGTTCTTC. Using reference TRBV11-1 and TRBJ2-1 for the parts outside the CDR3, the full variable domain is EAEVAQSPRYKITEKSQAVAFWCDPISGHATLYWYRQILGQGPELLVQFQDESVVDDSQLPKDRFSAERLKGVDSTLKIQPAELGDSAMYLCASSRRRHLLKEQFFGPGTRLTVL.

This clonotype was detected a few times. The chain uses TRBV7-2 and TRBJ2-7, with 15 bases aligning to TRBD2. The trim removed 5 bases at V and 0 bases at J, leaving 8 bases unmatched. This CDR3 is 18 amino acids long. Germline CDR1 SGHTA, CDR2 FQGNSA. CDR3 residues: CASSPPGLAGGSSYEQYF. In nucleotides, the CDR3 is TGTGCCAGCAGCCCTCCGGGACTAGCGGGGGGATCCTCCTACGAGCAGTACTTC.

The CDR3 DNA follows: TGTGCCAGCAAGGTGGCTAGCGGGAGGATAGCCGGGGAGCTGTTTTTT. It codes for CASKVASGRIAGELFF. The chain combines TRBV6-2 or TRBV6-3 with TRBJ2-2, with 11 bases matching TRBD2. This CDR3 comprises 16 residues. The germline CDR1 and CDR2 sequences are MNHEY and SVGEGT. Trimming removed 7 bases from V and 6 bases from J; junction bases left unmatched: 10.